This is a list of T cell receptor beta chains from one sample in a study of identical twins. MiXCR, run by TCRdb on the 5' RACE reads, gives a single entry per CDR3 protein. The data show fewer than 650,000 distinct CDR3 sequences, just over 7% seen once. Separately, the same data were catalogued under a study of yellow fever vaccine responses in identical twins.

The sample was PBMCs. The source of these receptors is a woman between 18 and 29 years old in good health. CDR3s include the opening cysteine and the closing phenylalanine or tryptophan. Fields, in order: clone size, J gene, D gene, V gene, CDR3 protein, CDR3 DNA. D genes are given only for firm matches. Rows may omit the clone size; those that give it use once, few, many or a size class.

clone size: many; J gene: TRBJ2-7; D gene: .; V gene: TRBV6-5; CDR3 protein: CASSYSGPYEQYF; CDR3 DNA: TGTGCCAGCAGTTACTCGGGACCCTACGAGCAGTACTTC
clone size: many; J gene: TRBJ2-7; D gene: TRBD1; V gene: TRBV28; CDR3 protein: CASENGDRGSYEQYF; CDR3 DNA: TGTGCCAGCGAGAACGGGGACAGGGGCTCCTACGAGCAGTACTTC
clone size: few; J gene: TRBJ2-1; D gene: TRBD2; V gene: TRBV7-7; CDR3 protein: CASSPSLAGGVNEQFF; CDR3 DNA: TGTGCCAGCAGCCCTAGTCTAGCGGGAGGGGTCAATGAGCAGTTCTTC
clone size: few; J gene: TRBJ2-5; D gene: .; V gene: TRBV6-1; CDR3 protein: CASSSPYQETQYF; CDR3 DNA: TGTGCCAGCTCCTCGCCGTACCAAGAGACCCAGTACTTC
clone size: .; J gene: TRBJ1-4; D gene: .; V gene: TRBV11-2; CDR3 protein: CASSFGGPNEKLFF; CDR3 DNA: TGTGCCAGCAGCTTTGGAGGGCCTAATGAAAAACTGTTTTTT
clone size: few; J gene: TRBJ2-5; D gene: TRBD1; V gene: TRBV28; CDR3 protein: CASTRGPETQYF; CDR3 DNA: TGTGCCAGTACCAGGGGGCCGGAGACCCAGTACTTC
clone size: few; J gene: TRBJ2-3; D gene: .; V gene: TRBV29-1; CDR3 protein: CSVEGRPSTDTQYF; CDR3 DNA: TGCAGCGTTGAGGGTAGGCCGAGCACAGATACGCAGTATTTT
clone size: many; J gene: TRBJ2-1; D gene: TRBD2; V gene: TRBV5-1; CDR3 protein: CASSFRLAGEPGGEQFF; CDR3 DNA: TGCGCCAGCAGCTTCCGACTAGCGGGTGAGCCCGGCGGTGAGCAGTTCTTC
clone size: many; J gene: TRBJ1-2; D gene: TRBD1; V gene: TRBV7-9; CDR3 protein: CASSSRTGFGYTF; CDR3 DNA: TGTGCCAGCAGCTCTCGGACAGGGTTTGGCTACACCTTC
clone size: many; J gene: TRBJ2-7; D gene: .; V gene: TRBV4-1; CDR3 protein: CASSQSKGVIVGGSYEQYF; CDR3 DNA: TGCGCCAGCAGCCAATCTAAAGGGGTAATCGTGGGCGGGTCCTACGAGCAGTACTTC
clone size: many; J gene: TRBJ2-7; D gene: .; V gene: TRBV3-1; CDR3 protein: CASSPILGTPTYEQYF; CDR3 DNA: TGTGCCAGCAGCCCCATTCTCGGGACACCTACCTACGAGCAGTACTTC
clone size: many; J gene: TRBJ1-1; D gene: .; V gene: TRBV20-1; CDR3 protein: CSARGGVLNTEAFF; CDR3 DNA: TGCAGTGCTAGAGGAGGGGTTCTTAACACTGAAGCTTTCTTT
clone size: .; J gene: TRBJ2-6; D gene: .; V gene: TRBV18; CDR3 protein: CASSPPYGSGANVLTF; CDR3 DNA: TGTGCCAGCTCACCACCCTACGGCTCTGGGGCCAACGTCCTGACTTTC
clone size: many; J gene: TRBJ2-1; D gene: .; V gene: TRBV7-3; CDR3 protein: CASSPLGVDEQFF; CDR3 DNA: TGTGCCAGCAGCCCTCTTGGGGTGGATGAGCAGTTCTTC
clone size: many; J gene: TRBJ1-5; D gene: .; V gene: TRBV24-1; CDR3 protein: CATSDDHQPQHF; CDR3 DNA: TGTGCCACCAGTGACGACCACCAGCCCCAGCATTTT
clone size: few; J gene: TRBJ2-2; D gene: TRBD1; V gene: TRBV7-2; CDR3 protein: CASSPGPGQGSGELFF; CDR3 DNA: TGTGCCAGCAGCCCGGGACCGGGACAGGGGTCCGGGGAGCTGTTTTTT
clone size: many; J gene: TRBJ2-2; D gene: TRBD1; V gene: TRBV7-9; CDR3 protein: CASSQMGQPLTGELFF; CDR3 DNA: TGTGCCAGCAGCCAGATGGGACAGCCACTGACCGGGGAGCTGTTTTTT
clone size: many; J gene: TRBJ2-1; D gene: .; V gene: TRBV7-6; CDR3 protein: CASSLNVYNEQFF; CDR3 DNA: TGTGCCAGCAGCTTAAATGTCTACAATGAGCAGTTCTTC
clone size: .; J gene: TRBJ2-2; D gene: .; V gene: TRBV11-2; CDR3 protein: CASSLQRRTGELFF; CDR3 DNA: TGTGCCAGCAGCCTTCAGAGGAGAACCGGGGAGCTGTTTTTT
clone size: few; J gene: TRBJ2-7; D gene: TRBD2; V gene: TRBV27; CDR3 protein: CASSPRGGSSPTYEQYF; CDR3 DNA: TGTGCCAGCAGTCCGCGCGGGGGGTCTAGTCCAACCTACGAGCAGTACTTC
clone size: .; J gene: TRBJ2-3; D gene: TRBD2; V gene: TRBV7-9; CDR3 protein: CASIWAGDHTDTQYF; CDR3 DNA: TGTGCCAGCATCTGGGCGGGGGATCACACAGATACGCAGTATTTT
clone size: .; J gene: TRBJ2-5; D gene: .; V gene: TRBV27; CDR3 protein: CASSLYPNQETQYF; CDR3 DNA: TGTGCCAGCAGTTTATACCCGAACCAAGAGACCCAGTACTTC
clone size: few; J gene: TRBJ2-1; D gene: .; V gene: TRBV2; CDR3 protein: CASRAWDLNEQFF; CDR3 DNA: TGTGCCAGCAGAGCCTGGGACCTCAATGAGCAGTTCTTC
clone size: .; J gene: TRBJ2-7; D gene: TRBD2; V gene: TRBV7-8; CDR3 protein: CASSFPGLAGGPYEQYF; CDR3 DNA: TGTGCCAGCAGCTTCCCTGGACTAGCGGGAGGGCCCTACGAGCAGTACTTC
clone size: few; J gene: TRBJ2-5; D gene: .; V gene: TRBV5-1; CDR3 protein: CASSLEGTGETQYF; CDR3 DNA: TGCGCCAGCAGCTTGGAAGGGACGGGGGAGACCCAGTACTTC
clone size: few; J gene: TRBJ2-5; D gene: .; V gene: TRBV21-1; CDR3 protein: CASSSRKGPLRETQYF; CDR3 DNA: TGTGCCAGCAGCTCTCGAAAGGGGCCCCTCAGGGAGACCCAGTACTTC
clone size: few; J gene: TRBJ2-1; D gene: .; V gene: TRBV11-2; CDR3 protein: CASSSPFRGLWEQFF; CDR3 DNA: TGTGCCAGCAGCTCCCCCTTCCGGGGCCTGTGGGAGCAGTTCTTC
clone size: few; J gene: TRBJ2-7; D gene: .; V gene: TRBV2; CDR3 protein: CATQHAYEQYF; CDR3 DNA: TGTGCGACCCAGCACGCCTACGAGCAGTACTTC
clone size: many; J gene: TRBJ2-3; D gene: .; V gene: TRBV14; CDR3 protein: CASSQASTDTQYF; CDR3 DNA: TGTGCCAGCAGCCAAGCTAGCACAGATACGCAGTATTTT
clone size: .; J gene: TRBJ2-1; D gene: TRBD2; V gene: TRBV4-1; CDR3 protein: CASSPSGRVYNEQFF; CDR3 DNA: TGCGCCAGCAGCCCTAGCGGGAGGGTATACAATGAGCAGTTCTTC
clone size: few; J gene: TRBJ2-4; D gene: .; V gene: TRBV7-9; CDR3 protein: CASSLTQGFAKNIQYF; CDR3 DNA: TGTGCCAGCAGCTTAACCCAAGGGTTTGCCAAAAACATTCAGTACTTC
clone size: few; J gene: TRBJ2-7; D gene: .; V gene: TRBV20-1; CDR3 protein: CSARTTSGYEQYF; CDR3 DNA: TGCAGTGCTAGAACCACTTCTGGCTACGAGCAGTACTTC
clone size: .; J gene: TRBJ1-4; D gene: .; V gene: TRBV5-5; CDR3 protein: CASSPYTGEKLFF; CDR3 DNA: TGTGCCAGCAGCCCGTATACGGGTGAAAAACTGTTTTTT
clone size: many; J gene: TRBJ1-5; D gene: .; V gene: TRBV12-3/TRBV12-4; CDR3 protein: CASSPGQINQPQHF; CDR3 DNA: TGTGCCAGCTCCCCGGGACAAATCAATCAGCCCCAGCATTTT
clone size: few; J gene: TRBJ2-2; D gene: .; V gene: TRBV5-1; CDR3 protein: CASSLAPSANTGELFF; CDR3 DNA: TGCGCCAGCAGCTTGGCGCCCTCCGCGAACACCGGGGAGCTGTTTTTT
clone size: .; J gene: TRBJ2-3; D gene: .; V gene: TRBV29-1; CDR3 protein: CSVEEVDTQYF; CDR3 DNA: TGCAGCGTCGAAGAGGTAGATACGCAGTATTTT
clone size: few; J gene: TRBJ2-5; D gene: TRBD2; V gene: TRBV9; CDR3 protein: CASSVGLGGEEQETQYF; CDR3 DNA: TGTGCCAGCAGCGTAGGCCTCGGGGGGGAGGAACAAGAGACCCAGTACTTC
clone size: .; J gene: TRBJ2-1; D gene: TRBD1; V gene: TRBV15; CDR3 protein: CATSRGVGQGGNEQFF; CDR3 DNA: TGTGCCACCAGCAGAGGGGTCGGACAGGGCGGTAATGAGCAGTTCTTC
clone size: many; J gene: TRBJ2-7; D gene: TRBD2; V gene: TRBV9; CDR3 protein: CAIDTPSGSSRLRKEQYF; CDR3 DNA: TGTGCCATTGACACCCCTAGCGGGAGTTCCCGATTACGTAAGGAGCAGTACTTC
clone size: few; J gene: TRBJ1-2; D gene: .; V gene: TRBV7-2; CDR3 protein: CASTIRTANYGYTF; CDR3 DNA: TGTGCCAGCACCATTAGGACAGCTAACTATGGCTACACCTTC
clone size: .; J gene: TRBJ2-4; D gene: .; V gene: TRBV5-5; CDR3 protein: CASSFVWRVVENIQYF; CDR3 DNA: TGTGCCAGCAGCTTTGTTTGGAGGGTGGTGGAAAACATTCAGTACTTC
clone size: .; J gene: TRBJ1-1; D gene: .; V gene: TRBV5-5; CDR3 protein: CASREKGVSAEAFF; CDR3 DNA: TGTGCCAGCAGGGAAAAAGGGGTGAGCGCTGAAGCTTTCTTT
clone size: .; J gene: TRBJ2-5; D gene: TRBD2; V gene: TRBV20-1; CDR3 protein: CSARATSGGEETQYF; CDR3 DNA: TGCAGTGCTAGAGCGACTAGCGGGGGGGAAGAGACCCAGTACTTC
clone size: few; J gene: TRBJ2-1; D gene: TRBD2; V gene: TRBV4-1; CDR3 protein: CASSHPRGGTSGGLGNEQFF; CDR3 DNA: TGCGCCAGCAGCCACCCGAGGGGCGGGACTAGCGGGGGCTTGGGCAATGAGCAGTTCTTC
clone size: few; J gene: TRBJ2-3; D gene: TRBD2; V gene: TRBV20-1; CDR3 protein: CSLVASGRDTQYF; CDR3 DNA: TGCAGCCTTGTAGCTAGCGGGAGAGATACGCAGTATTTT
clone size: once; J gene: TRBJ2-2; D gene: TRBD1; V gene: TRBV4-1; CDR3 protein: CASSQGRAGGVGGELFF; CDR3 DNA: TGCGCCAGCAGCCAAGGCCGGGCAGGGGGCGTCGGCGGGGAGCTGTTTTTT